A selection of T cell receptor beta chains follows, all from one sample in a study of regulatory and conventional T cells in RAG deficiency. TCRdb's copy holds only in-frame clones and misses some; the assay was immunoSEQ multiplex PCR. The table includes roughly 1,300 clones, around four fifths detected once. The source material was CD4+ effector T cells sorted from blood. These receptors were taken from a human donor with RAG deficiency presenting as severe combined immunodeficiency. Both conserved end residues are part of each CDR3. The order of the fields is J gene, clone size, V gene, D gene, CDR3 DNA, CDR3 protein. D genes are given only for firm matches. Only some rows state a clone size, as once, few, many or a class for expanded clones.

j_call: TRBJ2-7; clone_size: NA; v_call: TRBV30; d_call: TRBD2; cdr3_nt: TGTGCCTGGAGCCCCCGGGGGGGCGAGCAGTACTTC; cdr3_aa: CAWSPRGGEQYF
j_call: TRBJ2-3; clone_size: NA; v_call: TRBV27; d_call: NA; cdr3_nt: TGTGCCAGCAGTTTCCCAAACACAGATACGCAGTATTTT; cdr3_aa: CASSFPNTDTQYF
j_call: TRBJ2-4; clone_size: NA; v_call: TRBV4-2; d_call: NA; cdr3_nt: TGTGCCAGCAGCCAAACCCTCTTGGTCGCCAAAAACATTCAGTACTTC; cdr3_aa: CASSQTLLVAKNIQYF
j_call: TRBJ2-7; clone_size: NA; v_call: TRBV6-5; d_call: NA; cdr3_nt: TGTGCCAGCATGCACCCAGGCTACGAGCAGTACTTC; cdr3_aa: CASMHPGYEQYF
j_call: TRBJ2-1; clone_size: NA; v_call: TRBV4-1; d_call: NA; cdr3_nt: TGCGCCAGCAGTATCGGCCAGGGCGATGAGCAGTTCTTC; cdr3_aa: CASSIGQGDEQFF
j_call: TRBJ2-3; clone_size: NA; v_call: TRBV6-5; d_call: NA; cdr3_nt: TGTGCCAGCAGTCAGAGCACAGATACGCAGTATTTT; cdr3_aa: CASSQSTDTQYF
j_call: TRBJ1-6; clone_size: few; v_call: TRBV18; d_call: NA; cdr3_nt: TGTGCCAGCTCTCGGGATTTGGCTTCTTCACCCCTCCACTTT; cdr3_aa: CASSRDLASSPLHF
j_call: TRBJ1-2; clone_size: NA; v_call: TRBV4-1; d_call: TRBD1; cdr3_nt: TGCGCCAGCAGCCATATACAGGGGAACTATGGCTACACCTTC; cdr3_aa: CASSHIQGNYGYTF
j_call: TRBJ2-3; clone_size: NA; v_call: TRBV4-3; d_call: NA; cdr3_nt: TGCGCCAGCAGCCGGACAAGCACAGATACGCAGTATTTT; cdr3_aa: CASSRTSTDTQYF
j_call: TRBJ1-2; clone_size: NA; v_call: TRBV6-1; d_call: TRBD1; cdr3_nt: TGTGCCAGCAGCCCCCTGACAGGGGGCGCCTATGGCTACACCTTC; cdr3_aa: CASSPLTGGAYGYTF
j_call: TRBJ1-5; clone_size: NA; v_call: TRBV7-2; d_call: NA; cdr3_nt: TGTGCCAGCAGCCGGTATAGCAATCAGCCCCAGCATTTT; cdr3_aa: CASSRYSNQPQHF
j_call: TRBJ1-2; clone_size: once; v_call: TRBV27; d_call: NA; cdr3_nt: TGTGCCAGCAGTTTATCCGGGGCATATGGCTACACCTTC; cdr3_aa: CASSLSGAYGYTF
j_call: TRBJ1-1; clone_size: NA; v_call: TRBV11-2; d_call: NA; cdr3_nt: TGTGCCAGCAGCTTAGAACAGATTTACACTGAAGCTTTCTTT; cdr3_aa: CASSLEQIYTEAFF
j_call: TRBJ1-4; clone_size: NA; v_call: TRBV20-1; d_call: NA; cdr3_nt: TGCAGTGCTAGATACTTAGAGGGGTTTTTT; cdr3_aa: CSARYLEGFF
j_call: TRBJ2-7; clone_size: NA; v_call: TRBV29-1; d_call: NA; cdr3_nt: TGCAGCGTCAGCTTACCCTACGAGCAGTACTTC; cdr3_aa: CSVSLPYEQYF
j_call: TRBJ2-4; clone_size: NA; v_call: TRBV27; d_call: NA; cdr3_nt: TGTGCCAGCAGTCCCCGGGTGATCCAAAACATTCAGTACTTC; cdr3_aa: CASSPRVIQNIQYF
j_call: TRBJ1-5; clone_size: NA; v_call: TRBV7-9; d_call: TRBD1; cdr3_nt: TGTGCCAGCAGCCCAAGGGGGCAGGGTTTGCAGCCCCAGCATTTT; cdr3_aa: CASSPRGQGLQPQHF
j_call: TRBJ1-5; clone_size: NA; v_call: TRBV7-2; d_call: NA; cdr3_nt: TGTGCCAGCAGCTCCCGGGACACCCTCGGGCCCCAGCATTTT; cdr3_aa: CASSSRDTLGPQHF
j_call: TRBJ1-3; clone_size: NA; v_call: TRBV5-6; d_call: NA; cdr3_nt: TGTGCCAGCAGCTTACAGGGTAAAGGAAACACCATATATTTT; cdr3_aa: CASSLQGKGNTIYF
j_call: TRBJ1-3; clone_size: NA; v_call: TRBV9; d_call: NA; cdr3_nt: TGTGCCAGCAGCGCCCAATGGACGGCCATCTCTGGAAACACCATATATTTT; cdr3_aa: CASSAQWTAISGNTIYF
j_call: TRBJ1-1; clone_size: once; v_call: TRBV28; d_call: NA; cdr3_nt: TGTGCCAGCACATTCCCAGGGGTAAACACTGAAGCTTTCTTT; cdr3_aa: CASTFPGVNTEAFF
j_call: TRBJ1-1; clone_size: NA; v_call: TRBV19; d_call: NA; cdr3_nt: TGTGCCAGTAGTATAGCAGGGGCGCGGACTGAAGCTTTCTTT; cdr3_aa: CASSIAGARTEAFF
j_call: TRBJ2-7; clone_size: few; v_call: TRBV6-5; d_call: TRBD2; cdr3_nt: TGTGCCAGCAGTAGACTAGCGGAATACGAGCAGTACTTC; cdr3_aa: CASSRLAEYEQYF
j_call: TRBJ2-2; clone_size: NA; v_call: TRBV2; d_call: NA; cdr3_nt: TGTGCCAGCACGGACGTCGCGAACACCGGGGAGCTGTTTTTT; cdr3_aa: CASTDVANTGELFF
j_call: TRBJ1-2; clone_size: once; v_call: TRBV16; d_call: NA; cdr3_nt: TGTGCCAGCAGCCGCATGCAGGTCGTTAGAAGGGCCTATGGCTACACCTTC; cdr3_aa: CASSRMQVVRRAYGYTF
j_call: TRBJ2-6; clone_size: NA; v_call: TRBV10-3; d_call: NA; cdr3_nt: TGTGCCATCAGTGAAGGGGAGGTCTCTGGGGCCAACGTCCTGACTTTC; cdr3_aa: CAISEGEVSGANVLTF
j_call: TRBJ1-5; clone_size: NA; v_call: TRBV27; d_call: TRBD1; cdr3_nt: TGTGCCAGTTCCTTTTCCGGGACAGTTAAAAATCAGCCCCAGCATTTT; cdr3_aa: CASSFSGTVKNQPQHF
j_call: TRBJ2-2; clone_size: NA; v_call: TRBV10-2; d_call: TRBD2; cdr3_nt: TGCGCCAGCTGGCTAGCGGGAGTCACCGGGGAGCTGTTTTTT; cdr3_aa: CASWLAGVTGELFF
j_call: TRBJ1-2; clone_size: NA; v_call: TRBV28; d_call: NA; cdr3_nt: TGTGCCAGCAGTTCATTGGAAATTGGCTACACCTTC; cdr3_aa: CASSSLEIGYTF
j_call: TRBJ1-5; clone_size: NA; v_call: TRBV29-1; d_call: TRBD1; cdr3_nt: TGCAGCGTTGAAGGGACAGGGGGCCAGCCCCAGCATTTT; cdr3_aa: CSVEGTGGQPQHF
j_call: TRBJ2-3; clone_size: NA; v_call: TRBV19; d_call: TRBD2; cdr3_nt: TGTGCCAGTAGTCCAGCGACTAGCGGGGGTGGTTCAGATACGCAGTATTTT; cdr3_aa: CASSPATSGGGSDTQYF
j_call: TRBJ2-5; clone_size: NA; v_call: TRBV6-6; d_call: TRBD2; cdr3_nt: TGTGCCAGCGGGAGGACTAGCGGGGGGCGTAGGGAGACCCAGTACTTC; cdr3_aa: CASGRTSGGRRETQYF
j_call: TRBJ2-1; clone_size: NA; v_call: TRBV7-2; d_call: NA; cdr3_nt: TGTGCCAGCAGCTTAGAGGGGAGCTCCTACAATGAGCAGTTCTTC; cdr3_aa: CASSLEGSSYNEQFF
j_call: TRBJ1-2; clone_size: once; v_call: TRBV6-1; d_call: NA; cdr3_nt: TGTGCCAGCACCCGGGCCTCCTATGGCTACACCTTC; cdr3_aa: CASTRASYGYTF
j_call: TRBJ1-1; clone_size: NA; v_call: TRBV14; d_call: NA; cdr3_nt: TGTGCCAGCAGCCAAGTCTCAGTCTTTTGGGTTAGCACTGAAGCTTTCTTT; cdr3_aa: CASSQVSVFWVSTEAFF
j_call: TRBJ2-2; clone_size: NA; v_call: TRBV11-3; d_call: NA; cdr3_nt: TGTGCCAGCAGCTTAGAGGCAGGGGCTATAAACACCGGGGAGCTGTTTTTT; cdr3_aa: CASSLEAGAINTGELFF
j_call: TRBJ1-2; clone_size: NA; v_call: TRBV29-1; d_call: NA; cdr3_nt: TGCAGCGTTGAAGAGGGGTCCGGGGGCGGCTATGGCTACACCTTC; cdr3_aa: CSVEEGSGGGYGYTF
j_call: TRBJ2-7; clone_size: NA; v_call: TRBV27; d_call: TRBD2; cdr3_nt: TGTGCCAGCAGGGGACTACTCTACGAGCAGTACTTC; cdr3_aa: CASRGLLYEQYF
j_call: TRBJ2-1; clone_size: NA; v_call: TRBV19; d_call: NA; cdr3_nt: TGTGCCAGTAGTCCCTTTATAAGCGAGTACAATGAGCAGTTCTTC; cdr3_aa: CASSPFISEYNEQFF